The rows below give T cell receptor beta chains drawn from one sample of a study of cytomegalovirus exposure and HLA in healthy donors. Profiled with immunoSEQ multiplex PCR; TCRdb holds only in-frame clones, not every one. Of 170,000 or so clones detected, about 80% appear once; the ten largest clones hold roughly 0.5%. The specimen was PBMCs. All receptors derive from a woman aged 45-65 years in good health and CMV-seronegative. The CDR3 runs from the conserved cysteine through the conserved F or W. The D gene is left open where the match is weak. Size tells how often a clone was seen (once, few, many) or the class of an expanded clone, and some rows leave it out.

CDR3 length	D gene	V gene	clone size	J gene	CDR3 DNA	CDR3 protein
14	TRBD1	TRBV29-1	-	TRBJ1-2	TGCAGCGTTGGCCAGACAGGGTGGGACTATGGCTACACCTTC	CSVGQTGWDYGYTF
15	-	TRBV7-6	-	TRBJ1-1	TGTGCCAGCAGACCCAAGGGGCCGGGGAACACTGAAGCTTTCTTT	CASRPKGPGNTEAFF
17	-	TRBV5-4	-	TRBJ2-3	TGTGCCAGCCAAGGTATAAGCGTTCCAGGGGGCACAGATACGCAGTATTTT	CASQGISVPGGTDTQYF
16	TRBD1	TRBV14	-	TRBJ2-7	TGTGCCAGCAGCCACTATGGTCGGGACAGGGCCTACGAGCAGTACTTC	CASSHYGRDRAYEQYF
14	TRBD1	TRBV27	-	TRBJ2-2	TGTGCCAGCAGTCTAAGGACAGGGGCCGGGGAGCTGTTTTTT	CASSLRTGAGELFF
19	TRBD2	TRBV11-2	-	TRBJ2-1	TGTGCCAGCAGCGCAATTACTAGCGGGAGGCCCGGAACCTACAATGAGCAGTTCTTC	CASSAITSGRPGTYNEQFF
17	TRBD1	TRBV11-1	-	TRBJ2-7	TGTGCCAGCAGCTTAACAGATCCCGGGACAGGGACCTACGAGCAGTACTTC	CASSLTDPGTGTYEQYF
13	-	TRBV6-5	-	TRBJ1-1	TGTGCCAGTAGACAGATCGTTGACACTGAAGCTTTCTTT	CASRQIVDTEAFF
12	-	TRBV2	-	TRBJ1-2	TGTGCCAGCAGGCGGGAGCACTATGGCTACACCTTC	CASRREHYGYTF
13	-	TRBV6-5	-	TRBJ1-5	TGTGCCAGCAGTTACTCGAAGGGGCAGCCCCAGCATTTT	CASSYSKGQPQHF
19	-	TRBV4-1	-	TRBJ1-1	TGCGCCAGCAGCCAAGGACTGGGGGGGGTCCGGGCCCAGAACACTGAAGCTTTCTTT	CASSQGLGGVRAQNTEAFF
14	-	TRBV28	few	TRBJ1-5	TGTGCCAGCAGTGTGCGACGGGGGGATCAGCCCCAGCATTTT	CASSVRRGDQPQHF
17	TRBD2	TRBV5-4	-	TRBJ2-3	TGTGCCAGCAGCCCCCCCGGGAGCGGGAGGGGCACAGATACGCAGTATTTT	CASSPPGSGRGTDTQYF